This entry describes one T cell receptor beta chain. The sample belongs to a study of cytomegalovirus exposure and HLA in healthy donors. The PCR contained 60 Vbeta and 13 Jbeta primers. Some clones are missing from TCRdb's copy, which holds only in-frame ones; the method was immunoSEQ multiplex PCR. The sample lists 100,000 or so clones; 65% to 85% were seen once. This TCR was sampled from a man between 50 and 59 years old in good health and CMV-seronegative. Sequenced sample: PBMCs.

As DNA, the CDR3 is TGTGCCAGCAGCTCCCGGCGGGACAGGGGCTACGAGCAGTACTTC. This codes for CASSSRRDRGYEQYF. V is TRBV9 and J is TRBJ2-7, with 10 bases fitting TRBD1. This CDR3 is built from 15 residues. After removal of 4 bases from V and 3 bases from J, the junction contained 7 bases not matched to a gene. CDR1 and CDR2 (germline): SGDLS, YYNGEE.